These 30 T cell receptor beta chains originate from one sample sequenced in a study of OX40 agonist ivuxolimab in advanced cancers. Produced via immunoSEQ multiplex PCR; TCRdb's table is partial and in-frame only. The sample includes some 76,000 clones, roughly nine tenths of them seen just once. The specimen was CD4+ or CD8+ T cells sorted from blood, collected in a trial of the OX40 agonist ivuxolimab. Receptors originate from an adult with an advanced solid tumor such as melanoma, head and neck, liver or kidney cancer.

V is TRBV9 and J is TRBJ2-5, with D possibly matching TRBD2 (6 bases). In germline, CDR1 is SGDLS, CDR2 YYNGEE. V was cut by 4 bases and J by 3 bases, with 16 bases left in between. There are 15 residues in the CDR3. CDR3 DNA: TGTGCCAGCAGCCCCGGTCGGAGGGCCGAAGAGACCCAGTACTTC. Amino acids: CASSPGRRAEETQYF.

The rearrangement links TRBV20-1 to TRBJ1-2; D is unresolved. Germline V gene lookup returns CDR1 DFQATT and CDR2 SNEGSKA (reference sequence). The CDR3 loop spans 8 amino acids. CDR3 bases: TGCAGGGTGGTTGGCTACACCTTC. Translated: CRVVGYTF.

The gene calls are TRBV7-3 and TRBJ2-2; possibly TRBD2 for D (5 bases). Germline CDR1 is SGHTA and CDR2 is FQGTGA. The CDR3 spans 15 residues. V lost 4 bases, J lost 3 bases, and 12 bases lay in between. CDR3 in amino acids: CASSSTNLDTGELFF. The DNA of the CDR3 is TGTGCCAGCAGCTCGACTAACCTAGACACCGGGGAGCTGTTTTTT. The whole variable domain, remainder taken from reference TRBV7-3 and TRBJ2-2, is GAGVSQTPSNKVTEKGKYVELRCDPISGHTALYWYRQSLGQGPEFLIYFQGTGAADDSGLPNDRFFAVRPEGSVSTLKIQRTERGDSAVYLCASSSTNLDTGELFFGEGSRLTVL.

The CDR3 DNA sequence: TGTGCCAGCAGGTGGGGGACAGGAGAGCAGTTCTTC. It yields the protein CASRWGTGEQFF. The gene calls are TRBV28 and TRBJ2-1; 8 nucleotides align to TRBD1. The germline V gene encodes CDR1 MDHEN and CDR2 SYDVKM. CDR3 length equals 12 residues. V shed 6 bases, J shed 10 bases, and the junction held 5 bases outside the gene matches.

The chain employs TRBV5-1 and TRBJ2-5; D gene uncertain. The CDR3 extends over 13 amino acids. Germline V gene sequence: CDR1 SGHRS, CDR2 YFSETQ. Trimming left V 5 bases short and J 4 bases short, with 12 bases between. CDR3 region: CASSPQTTETQYF. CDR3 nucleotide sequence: TGCGCCAGCAGTCCCCAGACGACAGAGACCCAGTACTTC.

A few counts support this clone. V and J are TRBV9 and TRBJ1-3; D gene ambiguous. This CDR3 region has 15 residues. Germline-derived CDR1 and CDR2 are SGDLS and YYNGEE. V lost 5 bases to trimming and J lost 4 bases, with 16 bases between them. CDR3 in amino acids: CASRASLSEGNTIYF. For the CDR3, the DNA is TGTGCCAGCAGGGCATCACTCTCCGAGGGAAACACCATATATTTT.

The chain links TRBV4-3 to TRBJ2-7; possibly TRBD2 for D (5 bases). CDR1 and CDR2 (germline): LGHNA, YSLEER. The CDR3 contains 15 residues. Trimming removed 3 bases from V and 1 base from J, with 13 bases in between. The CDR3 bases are TGCGCCAGCAGCCAGGCTACAAGAGGGTCCTACGAGCAGTACTTC. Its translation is CASSQATRGSYEQYF.

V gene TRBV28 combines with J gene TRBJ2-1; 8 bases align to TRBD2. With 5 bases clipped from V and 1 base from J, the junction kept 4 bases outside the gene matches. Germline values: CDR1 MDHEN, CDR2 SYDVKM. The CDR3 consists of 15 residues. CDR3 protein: CASSRAGGSYNEQFF. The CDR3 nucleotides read TGTGCCAGCAGTCGTGCGGGAGGTTCCTACAATGAGCAGTTCTTC. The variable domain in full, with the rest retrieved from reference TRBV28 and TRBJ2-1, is DVKVTQSSRYLVKRTGEKVFLECVQDMDHENMFWYRQDPGLGLRLIYFSYDVKMKEKGDIPEGYSVSREKKERFSLILESASTNQTSMYLCASSRAGGSYNEQFFGPGTRLTVL.

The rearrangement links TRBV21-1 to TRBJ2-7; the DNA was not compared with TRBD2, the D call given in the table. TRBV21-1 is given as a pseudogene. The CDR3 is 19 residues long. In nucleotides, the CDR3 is TGTGCCAGCAGCAAAGAAGCTAGCGGGAGGATCTCCTGGTACTACGAGCAGTACTTC. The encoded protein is CASSKEASGRISWYYEQYF.

Here the CDR3 reads CASRPGQLVVLFF. CDR3 in DNA: TGTGCCAGTAGGCCGGGACAGCTTGTAGTGCTGTTTTTT. J is TRBJ2-2 and V is TRBV19; 7 positions match TRBD1. The V and J ends lost 6 bases and 13 bases, in that order; junction bases with no gene match: 11. Germline-derived CDR1 and CDR2 are LNHDA and SQIVND (reference sequence). The CDR3 has 13 amino acids.

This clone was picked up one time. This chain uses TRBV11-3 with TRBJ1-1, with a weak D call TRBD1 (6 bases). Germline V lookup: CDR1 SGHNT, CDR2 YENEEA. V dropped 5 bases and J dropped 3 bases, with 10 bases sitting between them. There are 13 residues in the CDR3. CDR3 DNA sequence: TGTGCCAGCAGCGTGCAGGGGCACACTGAAGCTTTCTTT. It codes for CASSVQGHTEAFF.

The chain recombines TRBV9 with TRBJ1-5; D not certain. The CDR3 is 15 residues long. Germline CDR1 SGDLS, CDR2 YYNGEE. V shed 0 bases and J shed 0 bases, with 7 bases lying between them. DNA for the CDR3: TGTGCCAGCAGCGTAGATACAAATAGCAATCAGCCCCAGCATTTT. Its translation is CASSVDTNSNQPQHF.

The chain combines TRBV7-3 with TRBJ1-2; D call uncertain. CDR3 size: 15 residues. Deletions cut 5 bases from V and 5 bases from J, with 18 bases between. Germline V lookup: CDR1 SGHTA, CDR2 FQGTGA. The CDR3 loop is CASSVAEVSLYGYTF. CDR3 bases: TGTGCCAGCAGCGTAGCGGAGGTGTCCCTATATGGCTACACCTTC.

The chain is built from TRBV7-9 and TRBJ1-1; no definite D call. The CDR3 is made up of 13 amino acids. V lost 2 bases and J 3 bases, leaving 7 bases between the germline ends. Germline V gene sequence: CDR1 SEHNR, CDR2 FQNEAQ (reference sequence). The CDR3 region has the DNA TGTGCCAGCAGCTTACTGGGAGACACTGAAGCTTTCTTT. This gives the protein CASSLLGDTEAFF.

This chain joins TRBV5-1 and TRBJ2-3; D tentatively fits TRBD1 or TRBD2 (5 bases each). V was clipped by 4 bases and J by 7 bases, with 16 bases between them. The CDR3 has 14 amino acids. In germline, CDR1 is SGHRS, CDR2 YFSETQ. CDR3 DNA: TGCGCCAGCAGCCCGGGGCTGGCCGCGTATACGCAGTATTTT. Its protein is CASSPGLAAYTQYF.

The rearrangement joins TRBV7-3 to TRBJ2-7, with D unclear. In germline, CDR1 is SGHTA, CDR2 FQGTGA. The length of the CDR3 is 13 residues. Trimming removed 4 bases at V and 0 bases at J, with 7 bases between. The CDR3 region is CASSSYTSYEQYF. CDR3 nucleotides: TGTGCCAGCAGCTCCTACACCTCCTACGAGCAGTACTTC.

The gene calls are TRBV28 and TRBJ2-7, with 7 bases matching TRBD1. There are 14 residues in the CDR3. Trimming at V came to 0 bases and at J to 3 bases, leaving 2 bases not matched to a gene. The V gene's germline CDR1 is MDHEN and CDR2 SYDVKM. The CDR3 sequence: CASSLWGQNYEQYF. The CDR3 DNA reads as TGTGCCAGCAGTTTATGGGGACAGAACTACGAGCAGTACTTC.

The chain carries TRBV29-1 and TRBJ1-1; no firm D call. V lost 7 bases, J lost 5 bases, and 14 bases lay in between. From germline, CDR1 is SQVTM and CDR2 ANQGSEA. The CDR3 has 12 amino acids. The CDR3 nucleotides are TGCAGCGCTGGAGGCCTAGGGACTGAAGCTTTCTTT. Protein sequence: CSAGGLGTEAFF.

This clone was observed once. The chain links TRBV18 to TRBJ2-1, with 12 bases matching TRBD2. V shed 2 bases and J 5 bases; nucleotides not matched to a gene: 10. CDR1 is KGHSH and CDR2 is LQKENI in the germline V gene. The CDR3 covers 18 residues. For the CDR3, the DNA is TGTGCCAGCTCACCATCGACTAGCGGGAGTGGGGCCAACAATGAGCAGTTCTTC. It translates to CASSPSTSGSGANNEQFF.

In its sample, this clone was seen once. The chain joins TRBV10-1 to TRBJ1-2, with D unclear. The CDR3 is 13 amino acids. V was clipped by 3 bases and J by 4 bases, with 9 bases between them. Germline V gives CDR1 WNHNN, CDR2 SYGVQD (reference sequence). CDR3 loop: CASSDTVGYGYTF. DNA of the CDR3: TGCGCCAGCAGTGATACGGTCGGCTATGGCTACACCTTC.

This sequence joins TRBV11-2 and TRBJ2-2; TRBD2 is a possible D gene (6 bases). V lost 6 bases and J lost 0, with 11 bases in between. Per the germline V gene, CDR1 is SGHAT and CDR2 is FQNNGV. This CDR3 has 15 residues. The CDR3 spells CASRASGANTGELFF. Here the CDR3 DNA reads TGTGCCAGCAGGGCCTCGGGGGCGAACACCGGGGAGCTGTTTTTT. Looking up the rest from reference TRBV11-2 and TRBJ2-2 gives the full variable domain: EAGVAQSPRYKIIEKRQSVAFWCNPISGHATLYWYQQILGQGPKLLIQFQNNGVVDDSQLPKDRFSAERLKGVDSTLKIQPAKLEDSAVYLCASRASGANTGELFFGEGSRLTVL.

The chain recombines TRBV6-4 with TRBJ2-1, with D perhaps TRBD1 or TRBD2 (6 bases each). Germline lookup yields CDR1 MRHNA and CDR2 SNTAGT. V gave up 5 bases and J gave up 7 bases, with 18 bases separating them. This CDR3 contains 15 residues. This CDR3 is CASSKGLEGGNEQFF. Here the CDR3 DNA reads TGTGCCAGCAGTAAGGGCCTAGAGGGGGGTAATGAGCAGTTCTTC.

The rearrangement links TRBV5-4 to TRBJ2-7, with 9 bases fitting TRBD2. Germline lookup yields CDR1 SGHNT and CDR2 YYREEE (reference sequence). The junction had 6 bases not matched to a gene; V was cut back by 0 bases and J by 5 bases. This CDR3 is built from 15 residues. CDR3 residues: CASSLGSGRYDEQYF. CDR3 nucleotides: TGTGCCAGCAGCTTGGGGAGCGGGAGGTATGACGAGCAGTACTTC.

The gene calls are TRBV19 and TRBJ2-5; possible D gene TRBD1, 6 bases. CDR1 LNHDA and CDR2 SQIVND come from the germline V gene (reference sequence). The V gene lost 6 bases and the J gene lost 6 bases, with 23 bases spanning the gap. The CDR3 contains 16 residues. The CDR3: CASSSAEGRGWQTQYF. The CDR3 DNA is TGTGCCAGTAGCTCCGCGGAAGGCAGGGGCTGGCAGACCCAGTACTTC.

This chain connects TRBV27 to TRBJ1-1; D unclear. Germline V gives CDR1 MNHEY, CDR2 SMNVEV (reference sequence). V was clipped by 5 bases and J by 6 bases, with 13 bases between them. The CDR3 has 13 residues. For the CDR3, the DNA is TGTGCCAGCAGTCCTTTCTCGGAGGCTGAAGCTTTCTTT. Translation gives CASSPFSEAEAFF.

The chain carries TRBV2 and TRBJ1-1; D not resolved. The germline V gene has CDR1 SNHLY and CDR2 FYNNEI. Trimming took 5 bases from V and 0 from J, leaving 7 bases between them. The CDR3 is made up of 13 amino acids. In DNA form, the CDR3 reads TGTGCCAGCAGTTACGGCGTGAACACTGAAGCTTTCTTT. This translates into CASSYGVNTEAFF.

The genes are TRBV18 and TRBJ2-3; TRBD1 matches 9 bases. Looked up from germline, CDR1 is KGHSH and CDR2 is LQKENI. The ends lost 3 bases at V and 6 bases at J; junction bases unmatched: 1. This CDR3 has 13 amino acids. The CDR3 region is CASSPGQGDTQYF. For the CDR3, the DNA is TGTGCCAGCTCACCTGGACAGGGGGATACGCAGTATTTT.

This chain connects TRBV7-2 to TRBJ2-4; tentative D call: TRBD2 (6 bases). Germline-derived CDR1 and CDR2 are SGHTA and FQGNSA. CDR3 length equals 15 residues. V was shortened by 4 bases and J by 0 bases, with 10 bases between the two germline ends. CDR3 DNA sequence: TGTGCCAGCAGCTCCTCGGGACTAGCCAAAAACATTCAGTACTTC. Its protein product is CASSSSGLAKNIQYF.

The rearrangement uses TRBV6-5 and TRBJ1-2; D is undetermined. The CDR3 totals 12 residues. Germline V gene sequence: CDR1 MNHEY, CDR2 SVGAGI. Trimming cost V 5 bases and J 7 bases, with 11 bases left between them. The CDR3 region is CASSEMGGGYTF. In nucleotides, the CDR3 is TGTGCCAGCAGTGAAATGGGAGGTGGCTACACCTTC.

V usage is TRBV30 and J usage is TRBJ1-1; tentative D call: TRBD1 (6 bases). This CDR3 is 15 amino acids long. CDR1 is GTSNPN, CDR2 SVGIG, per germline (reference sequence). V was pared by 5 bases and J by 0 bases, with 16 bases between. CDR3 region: CAWDKATGLNTEAFF. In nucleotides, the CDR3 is TGTGCCTGGGACAAAGCGACAGGACTGAACACTGAAGCTTTCTTT.